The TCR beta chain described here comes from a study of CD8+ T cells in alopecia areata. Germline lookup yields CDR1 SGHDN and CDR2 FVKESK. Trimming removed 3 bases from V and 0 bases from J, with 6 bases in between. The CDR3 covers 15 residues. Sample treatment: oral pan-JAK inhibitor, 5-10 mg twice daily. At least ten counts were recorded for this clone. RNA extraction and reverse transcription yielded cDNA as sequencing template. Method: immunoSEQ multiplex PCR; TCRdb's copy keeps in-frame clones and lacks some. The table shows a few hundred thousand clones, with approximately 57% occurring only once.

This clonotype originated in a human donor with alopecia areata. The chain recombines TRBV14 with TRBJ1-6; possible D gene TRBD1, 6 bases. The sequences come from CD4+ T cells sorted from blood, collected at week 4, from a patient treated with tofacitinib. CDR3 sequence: CASSHRGSYNSPLHF. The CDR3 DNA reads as TGTGCCAGCAGCCACAGGGGCTCCTATAATTCACCCCTCCACTTT.